These 16 T cell receptor beta chains originate from one sample sequenced in a study of long-term antiretroviral therapy in people with HIV (dated 2022 in TCRdb). The immunoSEQ hsTCRB v3.0 assay was used at survey level resolution for TRB variable region sequencing. In TCRdb, the immuneACCESS table is reduced to in-frame sequences with V and J assigned. These tables do not hold every clone; where another copy was compared, an unresolved V gene accounts for under half, and the others remain unexplained. Here the sample has about 32,000 clones; 65% to 90% occur a single time. The ten top clones hold 3.5% to 5.5% of the sample. The sample consisted of unsorted PBMCs, taken about 3.5 years after starting antiretroviral therapy. Every receptor here comes from a man in his late teens or twenties with HIV.

This chain links TRBV10-3 with TRBJ2-7; 9 bases map to TRBD1. Germline V gene lookup returns CDR1 ENHRY and CDR2 SYGVKD. The CDR3 sequence is 16 residues long. V shed 3 bases, J shed 2 bases, and the junction held 8 bases outside the gene matches. CDR3 bases: TGTGCCATCAGTGACCCGGGACAGGGTATGGCCTACGAGCAGTACTTC. Amino acids: CAISDPGQGMAYEQYF.

This rearrangement joins TRBV10-3 to TRBJ1-5; D is undetermined. The length of the CDR3 is 14 residues. Germline CDR1 reads ENHRY; CDR2 reads SYGVKD. V lost 6 bases and J lost 6, with 15 bases in between. CDR3 amino acids: CAISESSRVQPQHF. CDR3 DNA: TGTGCCATCAGCGAATCCTCGAGGGTTCAGCCCCAGCATTTT.

The CDR3 bases are TGTGCCATCAGTGAAGGTACCTACGAGCAGTACTTC. It yields the protein CAISEGTYEQYF. This chain uses TRBV10-3 with TRBJ2-7; D is ambiguous. V was shortened by 3 bases and J by 2 bases, with 5 bases between the two germline ends. The CDR3 runs to 12 residues. Germline loops: CDR1 ENHRY, CDR2 SYGVKD.

The chain links TRBV4-3 to TRBJ1-2, with D possibly TRBD1 on 5 matching bases. CDR3 length equals 15 residues. The V gene's germline CDR1 is LGHNA and CDR2 YSLEER. V dropped 1 base and J dropped 2 bases, with 11 bases sitting between them. The CDR3: CASSQVADSNYGYTF. As DNA, the CDR3 is TGCGCCAGCAGCCAAGTGGCCGACAGCAACTATGGCTACACCTTC.

The chain couples TRBV28 to TRBJ1-2; possibly TRBD1 for D (6 bases). Germline values: CDR1 MDHEN, CDR2 SYDVKM. V was clipped by 4 bases and J by 3 bases, with 12 bases between them. The CDR3 covers 14 residues. The CDR3 reads CASSSGAIYYGYTF. The DNA for the CDR3 is TGTGCCAGCAGTTCAGGGGCTATATACTATGGCTACACCTTC.

V is TRBV2 and J is TRBJ2-7; D not certain. V lost 5 bases and J 3 bases, leaving 2 bases between the germline ends. The CDR3 contains 10 residues. CDR1 SNHLY and CDR2 FYNNEI come from the germline V gene. CDR3 sequence (DNA): TGTGCCAGCAGTAACTACGAGCAGTACTTC. As protein: CASSNYEQYF.

The chain uses TRBV7-2 and TRBJ2-1, with 15 bases fitting TRBD2. CDR1 and CDR2 (germline): SGHTA, FQGNSA. V gave up 5 bases and J gave up 7 bases; unmatched junction bases: 9. There are 17 residues in the CDR3. CDR3 nucleotide sequence: TGTGCCAGCAGCCTCCGCGGGACTAGCGGGAGGAAAAATGAGCAGTTCTTC. This sequence encodes CASSLRGTSGRKNEQFF. The full variable domain, its missing parts supplied by reference TRBV7-2 and TRBJ2-1, is GAGVSQSPSNKVTEKGKDVELRCDPISGHTALYWYRQSLGQGLEFLIYFQGNSAPDKSGLPSDRFSAERTGGSVSTLTIQRTQQEDSAVYLCASSLRGTSGRKNEQFFGPGTRLTVL.

The chain combines TRBV5-8 with TRBJ1-5, with D hard to call. Germline V CDR1 and CDR2: SGHTS, YDEGEE. The CDR3 loop spans 13 amino acids. V dropped 0 bases and J dropped 2 bases, with 3 bases sitting between them. The CDR3 region has the DNA TGTGCCAGCAGCTTGGACCGCAATCAGCCCCAGCATTTT. Translated, it gives CASSLDRNQPQHF.

The chain couples TRBV5-1 to TRBJ2-6, with D perhaps being TRBD1 or TRBD2 (5 bases each). The germline V and J ends were trimmed by 6 bases and 0 bases, with 13 bases remaining between them. The CDR3 covers 16 residues. The germline V gene has CDR1 SGHRS and CDR2 YFSETQ. The CDR3 here is CASNRWGSSGANVLTF. CDR3 bases: TGCGCCAGCAACCGTTGGGGGTCCTCTGGGGCCAACGTCCTGACTTTC.

The chain employs TRBV28 and TRBJ2-2, with 8 bases matching TRBD2. The CDR3 totals 18 residues. The V gene end was trimmed by 2 bases and the J gene end by 5 bases; junction bases not matched to a gene: 13. Germline CDR1 is MDHEN and CDR2 is SYDVKM. CDR3 in amino acids: CASSLGPKAGEDTGELFF. In DNA, the CDR3 is TGTGCCAGCAGTTTAGGGCCTAAAGCGGGAGAGGATACCGGGGAGCTGTTTTTT.

CDR3 nucleotide sequence: TGTGCCAGCAGCGCCCCCCACAACACAGATACGCAGTATTTT. Amino acid sequence: CASSAPHNTDTQYF. This chain joins TRBV9 and TRBJ2-3; D is unresolved. V dropped 3 bases and J dropped 2 bases, with 10 bases sitting between them. CDR1 and CDR2 from the germline V gene are SGDLS and YYNGEE. The CDR3 extends over 14 amino acids.

This sequence joins TRBV15 and TRBJ1-1; no clear D gene. Germline CDR1 and CDR2: LNHNV and YYDKDF (reference sequence). The CDR3 runs 16 residues. Trimming stripped 1 base from V and 1 base from J, with 13 bases between. In DNA, the CDR3 is TGTGCCACCAGCAGAGGGCTTGTAGGGCCGAACACTGAAGCTTTCTTT. Translating it yields CATSRGLVGPNTEAFF.

This clone was seen a single time. This sequence joins TRBV10-3 and TRBJ2-7; D could derive from TRBD1 or TRBD2 (5 bases each). V lost 4 bases and J 3 bases, leaving 19 bases between the germline ends. CDR3 size: 16 residues. Germline loops: CDR1 ENHRY, CDR2 SYGVKD. The CDR3 region is CAISGGPGADRYEQYF. As DNA, the CDR3 is TGTGCCATCAGTGGAGGGCCCGGGGCCGATCGCTACGAGCAGTACTTC.

This clone appeared a few times. This chain uses TRBV7-2 with TRBJ2-7, with D unclear. Germline V CDR1 and CDR2: SGHTA, FQGNSA. V was pared by 1 base and J by 9 bases, with 10 bases between. The CDR3 contains 12 residues. CDR3 loop: CASSLVFTWQYF. CDR3 coding DNA: TGTGCCAGCAGCTTAGTTTTTACTTGGCAGTACTTC.

With respect to this clone: At one of its ends the junction is not consistent with the germline gene, which may arise from a read error. V is TRBV19 and J is TRBJ2-7; TRBD1 or TRBD2 may be the D gene (5 bases each). CDR1 LNHDA and CDR2 SQIVND come from the germline V gene (reference sequence). CDR3 length equals 12 residues. CDR3 amino acids: CASSISTGPAFF. CDR3 bases: TGTGCCAGTAGTATTTCTACGGGACCCGCATTCTTC.

The chain couples TRBV19 to TRBJ1-2, with D uncertain. The germline V gene encodes CDR1 LNHDA and CDR2 SQIVND (reference sequence). Trimming shortened V by 6 bases and J by 0 bases, and 11 bases separated the two germline ends. This CDR3 region has 14 residues. CDR3 loop: CASSLEATNYGYTF. CDR3 nucleotides: TGTGCCAGTAGCTTAGAGGCTACTAACTATGGCTACACCTTC.